The clone carrying this T cell receptor beta chain has just a few counts. The participants were between roughly 18 and 89 years old and came from some 23 US areas. Participants were placed into cohorts based on the clinical history they reported. Recovered status in Cohort 3 required two negative PCRs, clearance, or symptom resolution. The sample comes from a study of blood T cell repertoires in COVID-19. On the study more broadly: PBMCs, B-cell-depleted T cells, or T cells were the source of the cDNA or gDNA that made up the material.

Repertoires were generated with immunoSEQ multiplex PCR, while TCRdb's copy carries only in-frame clones and drops some. This repertoire shows fewer than 300,000 clones, more than 80% found once; its top ten account for 0.9% to 1.2%. After removal of 10 bases from V and 4 bases from J, the junction contained 7 bases not matched to a gene. Germline-derived CDR1 and CDR2 are WSHSY and SAAADI. The CDR3 is made up of 15 amino acids. Source material: PBMCs or T cells enriched from blood (not recorded which). The chain recombines TRBV10-2 with TRBJ2-1, with 13 bases fitting TRBD2. The sequence was obtained from a young woman who had recovered from COVID-19. The CDR3 spells CATRTGLAGYNEQFF. DNA of the CDR3: TGCGCCACCCGAACGGGACTAGCGGGGTACAATGAGCAGTTCTTC.